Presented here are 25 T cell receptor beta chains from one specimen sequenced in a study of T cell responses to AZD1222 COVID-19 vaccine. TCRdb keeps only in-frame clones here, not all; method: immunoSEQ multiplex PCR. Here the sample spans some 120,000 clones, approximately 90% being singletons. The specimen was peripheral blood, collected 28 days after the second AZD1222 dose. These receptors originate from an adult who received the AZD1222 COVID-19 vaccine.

This CDR3 reads CASRFPGKETQYF. The DNA of the CDR3 is TGTGCCAGCAGATTCCCGGGGAAAGAGACCCAGTACTTC. The V and J genes are TRBV28 and TRBJ2-5, with a tentative D call TRBD2 (5 bases). This CDR3 has 13 amino acids. V shed 6 bases and J shed 3 bases, with 11 bases lying between them. In germline, CDR1 is MDHEN, CDR2 SYDVKM.

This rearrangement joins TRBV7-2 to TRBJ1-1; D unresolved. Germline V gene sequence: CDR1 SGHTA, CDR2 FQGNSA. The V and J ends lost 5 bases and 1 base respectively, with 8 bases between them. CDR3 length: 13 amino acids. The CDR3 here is CASSHDGNTEAFF. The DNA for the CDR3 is TGTGCCAGCAGCCACGACGGGAACACTGAAGCTTTCTTT.

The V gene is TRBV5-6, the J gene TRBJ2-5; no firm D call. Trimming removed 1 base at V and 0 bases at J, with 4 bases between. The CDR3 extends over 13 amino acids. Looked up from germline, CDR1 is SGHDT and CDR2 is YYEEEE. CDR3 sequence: CASSLIDQETQYF. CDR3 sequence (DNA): TGTGCCAGCAGCTTGATCGACCAAGAGACCCAGTACTTC.

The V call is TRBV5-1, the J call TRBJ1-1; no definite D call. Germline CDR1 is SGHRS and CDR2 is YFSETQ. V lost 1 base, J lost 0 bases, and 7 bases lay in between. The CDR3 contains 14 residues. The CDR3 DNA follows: TGCGCCAGCAGCTTGATAACATTGAACACTGAAGCTTTCTTT. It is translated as CASSLITLNTEAFF.

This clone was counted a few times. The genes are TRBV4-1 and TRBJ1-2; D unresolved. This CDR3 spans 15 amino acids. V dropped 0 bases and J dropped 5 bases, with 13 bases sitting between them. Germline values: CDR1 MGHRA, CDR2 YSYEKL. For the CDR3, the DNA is TGCGCCAGCAGCCAAGATCTTACGGTGGGGTATGGCTACACCTTC. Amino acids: CASSQDLTVGYGYTF.

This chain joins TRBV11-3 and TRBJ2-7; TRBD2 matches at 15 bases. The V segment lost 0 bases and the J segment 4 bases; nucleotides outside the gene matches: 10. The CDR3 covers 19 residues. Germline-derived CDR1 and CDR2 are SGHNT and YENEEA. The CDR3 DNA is TGTGCCAGCAGCTTAGATCTTTGGACTAGCGGGGGGGCCCGGTACGAGCAGTACTTC. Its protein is CASSLDLWTSGGARYEQYF.

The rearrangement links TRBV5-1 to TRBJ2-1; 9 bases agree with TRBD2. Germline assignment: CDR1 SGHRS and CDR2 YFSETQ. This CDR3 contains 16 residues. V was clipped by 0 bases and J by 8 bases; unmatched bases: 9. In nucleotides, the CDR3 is TGCGCCAGCAGCTTGGCAGCGGCGGGGGGGTTTGATGAGCAGTTCTTC. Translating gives CASSLAAAGGFDEQFF.

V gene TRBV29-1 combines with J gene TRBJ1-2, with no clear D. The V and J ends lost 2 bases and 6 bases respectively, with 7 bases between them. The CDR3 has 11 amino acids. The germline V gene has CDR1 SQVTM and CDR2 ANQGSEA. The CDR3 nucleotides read TGCAGCGTTGAACGAGGAGATGGCTACACCTTC. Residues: CSVERGDGYTF. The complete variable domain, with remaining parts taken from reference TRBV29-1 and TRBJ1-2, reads SAVISQKPSRDICQRGTSLTIQCQVDSQVTMMFWYRQQPGQSLTLIATANQGSEATYESGFVIDKFPISRPNLTFSTLTVSNMSPEDSSIYLCSVERGDGYTFGSGTRLTVV.

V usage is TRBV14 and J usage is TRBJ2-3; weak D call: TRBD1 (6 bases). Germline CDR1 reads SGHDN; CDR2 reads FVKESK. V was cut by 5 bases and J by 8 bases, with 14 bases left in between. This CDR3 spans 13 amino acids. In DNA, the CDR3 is TGTGCCAGCAGCTCTCACCAGGGGAGTACGCAGTATTTT. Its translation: CASSSHQGSTQYF.

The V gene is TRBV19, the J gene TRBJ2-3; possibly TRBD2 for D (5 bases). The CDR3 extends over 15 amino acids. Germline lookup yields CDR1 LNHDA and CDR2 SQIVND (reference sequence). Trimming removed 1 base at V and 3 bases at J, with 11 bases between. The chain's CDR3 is CASSIAAGGTDTQYF. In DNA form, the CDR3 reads TGTGCCAGTAGTATAGCTGCGGGCGGGACAGATACGCAGTATTTT.

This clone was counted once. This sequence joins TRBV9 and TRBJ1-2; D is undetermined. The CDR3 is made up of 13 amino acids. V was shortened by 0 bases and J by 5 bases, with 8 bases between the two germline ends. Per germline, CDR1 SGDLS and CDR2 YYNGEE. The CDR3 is CASSVGTVYGYTF. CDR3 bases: TGTGCCAGCAGCGTAGGAACGGTTTATGGCTACACCTTC.

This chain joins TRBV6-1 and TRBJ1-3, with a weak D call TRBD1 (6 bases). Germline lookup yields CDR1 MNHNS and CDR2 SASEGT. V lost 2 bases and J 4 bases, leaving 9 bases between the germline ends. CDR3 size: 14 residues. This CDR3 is CASSETGIGNTIYF. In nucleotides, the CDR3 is TGTGCCAGCAGTGAAACAGGGATCGGAAACACCATATATTTT.

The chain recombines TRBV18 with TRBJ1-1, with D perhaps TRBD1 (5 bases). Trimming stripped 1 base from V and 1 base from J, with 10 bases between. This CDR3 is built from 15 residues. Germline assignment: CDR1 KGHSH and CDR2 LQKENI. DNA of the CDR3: TGTGCCAGCTCACCACGATTACAGGAGAACACTGAAGCTTTCTTT. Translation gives CASSPRLQENTEAFF.

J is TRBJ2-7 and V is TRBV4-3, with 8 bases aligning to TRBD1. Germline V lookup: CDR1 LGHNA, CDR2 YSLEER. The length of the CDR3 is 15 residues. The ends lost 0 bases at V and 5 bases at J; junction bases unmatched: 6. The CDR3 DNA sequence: TGCGCCAGCAGCCAAGACCGACAGGGGAACCACGAGCAGTACTTC. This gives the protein CASSQDRQGNHEQYF.

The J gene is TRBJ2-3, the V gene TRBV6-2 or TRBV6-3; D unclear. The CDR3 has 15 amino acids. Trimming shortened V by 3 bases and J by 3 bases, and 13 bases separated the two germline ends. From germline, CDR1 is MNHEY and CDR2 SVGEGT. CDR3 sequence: CASSYLDAPTDTQYF. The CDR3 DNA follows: TGTGCCAGCAGTTATCTGGACGCTCCTACAGATACGCAGTATTTT.

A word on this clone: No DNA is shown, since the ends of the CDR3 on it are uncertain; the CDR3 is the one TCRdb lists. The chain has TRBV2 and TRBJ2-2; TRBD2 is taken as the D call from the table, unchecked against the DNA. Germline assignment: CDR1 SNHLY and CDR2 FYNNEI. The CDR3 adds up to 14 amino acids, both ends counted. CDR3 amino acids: CASAGGRAPGSCFF.

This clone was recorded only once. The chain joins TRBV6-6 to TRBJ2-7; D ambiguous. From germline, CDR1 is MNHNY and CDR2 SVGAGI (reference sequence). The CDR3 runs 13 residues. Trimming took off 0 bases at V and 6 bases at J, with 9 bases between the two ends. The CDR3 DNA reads TGTGCCAGCAGTTACTCGAATGGAGTCGAGCAGTACTTC. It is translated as CASSYSNGVEQYF.

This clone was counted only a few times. CDR3 bases: TGCGCCAGCAGCCAAGCCGGGGGAACCCCCTACGAGCAGTACTTC. As protein: CASSQAGGTPYEQYF. The genes are TRBV4-1 and TRBJ2-7, with a weak D call TRBD2 (6 bases). The germline V and J ends were trimmed by 1 base and 2 bases, with 12 bases remaining between them. Germline CDR1 MGHRA, CDR2 YSYEKL. This CDR3 spans 15 amino acids.

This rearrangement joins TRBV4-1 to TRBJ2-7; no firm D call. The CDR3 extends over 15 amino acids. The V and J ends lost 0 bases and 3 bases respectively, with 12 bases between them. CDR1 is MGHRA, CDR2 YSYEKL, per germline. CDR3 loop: CASSQDWIGLYEQYF. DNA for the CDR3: TGCGCCAGCAGCCAAGATTGGATAGGCCTCTACGAGCAGTACTTC.

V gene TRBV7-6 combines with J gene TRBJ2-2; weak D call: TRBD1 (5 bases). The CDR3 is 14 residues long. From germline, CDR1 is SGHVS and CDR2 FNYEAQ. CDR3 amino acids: CAWIRGSNTGELFF. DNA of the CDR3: TGTGCTTGGATTAGGGGCTCGAACACCGGGGAGCTGTTTTTT.

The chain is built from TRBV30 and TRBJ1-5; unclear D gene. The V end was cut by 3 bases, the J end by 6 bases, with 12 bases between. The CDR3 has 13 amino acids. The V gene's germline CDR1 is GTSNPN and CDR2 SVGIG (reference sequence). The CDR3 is CAWSPHHGQPQHF. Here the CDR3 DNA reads TGTGCCTGGAGCCCACACCATGGTCAGCCCCAGCATTTT.

This CDR3 is CASSITGGGETQYF. The DNA for the CDR3 is TGCGCCAGCAGCATCACAGGGGGCGGTGAGACCCAGTACTTC. The chain uses TRBV5-1 and TRBJ2-5, with 9 positions matching TRBD1. The CDR3 is 14 amino acids. Germline CDR1 SGHRS, CDR2 YFSETQ. The junction had 6 bases not matched to a gene; V was cut back by 4 bases and J by 5 bases.

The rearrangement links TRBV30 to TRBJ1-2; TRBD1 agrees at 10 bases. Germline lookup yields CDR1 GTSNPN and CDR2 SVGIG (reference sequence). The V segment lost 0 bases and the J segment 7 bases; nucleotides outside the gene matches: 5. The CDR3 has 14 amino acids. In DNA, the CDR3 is TGTGCCTGGAGTGTACGCGGGACAGGGGTTGGCTACACCTTC. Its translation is CAWSVRGTGVGYTF.

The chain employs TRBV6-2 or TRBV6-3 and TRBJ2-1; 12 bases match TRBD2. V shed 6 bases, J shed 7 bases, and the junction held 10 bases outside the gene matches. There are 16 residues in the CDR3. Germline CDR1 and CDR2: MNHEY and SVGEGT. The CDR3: CASSSWTSGDKNEQFF. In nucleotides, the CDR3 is TGTGCCAGCAGCTCGTGGACTAGCGGGGATAAAAATGAGCAGTTCTTC.

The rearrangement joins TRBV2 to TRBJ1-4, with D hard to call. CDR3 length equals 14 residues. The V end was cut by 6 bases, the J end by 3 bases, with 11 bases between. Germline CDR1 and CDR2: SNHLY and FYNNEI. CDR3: CASRVDSPNEKLFF. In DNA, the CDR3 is TGTGCCAGCAGGGTGGATTCCCCTAATGAAAAACTGTTTTTT.